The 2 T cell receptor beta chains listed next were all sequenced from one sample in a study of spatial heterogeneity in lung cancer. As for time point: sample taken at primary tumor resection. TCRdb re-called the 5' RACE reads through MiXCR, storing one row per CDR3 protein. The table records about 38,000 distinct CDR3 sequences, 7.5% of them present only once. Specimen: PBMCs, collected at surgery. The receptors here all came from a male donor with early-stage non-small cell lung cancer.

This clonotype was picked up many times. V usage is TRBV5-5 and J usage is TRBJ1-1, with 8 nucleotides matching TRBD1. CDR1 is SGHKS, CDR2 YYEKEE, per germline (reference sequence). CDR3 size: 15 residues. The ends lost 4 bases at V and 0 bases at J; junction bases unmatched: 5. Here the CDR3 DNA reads TGTGCCAGCAGCCTCTACAGGGGGATGAACACTGAAGCTTTCTTT. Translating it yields CASSLYRGMNTEAFF.

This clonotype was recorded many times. DNA for the CDR3: TGTGCCAGCAGTTCCAGGGGCGCGCAGGACTATGGCTACACCTTC. It encodes CASSSRGAQDYGYTF. V usage is TRBV28 and J usage is TRBJ1-2; D may be TRBD1 (6 bases). The V gene lost 4 bases and the J gene lost 3 bases, with 15 bases spanning the gap. The CDR3 extends over 15 amino acids. Per germline, CDR1 MDHEN and CDR2 SYDVKM.